This T cell receptor beta chain was retrieved from a study of blood T cell repertoires in COVID-19. Study-level information: Whether acute or convalescent, the COVID-19 samples came from the United States, Italy and Spain.

Authors' data handling: Amplification of reference gene primers provided the estimated nucleated cell counts. Produced via immunoSEQ multiplex PCR; TCRdb's table is partial and in-frame only. V and J calls and clone size are given by that table; D and trimming were obtained from the DNA. The sample includes under 350,000 clones, around 84% seen only once; the top ten take about 4.1%. Everyone who took part was roughly 18 to 100 years old, and they came from 20 to 25 US areas. Cohorts were determined from participant-reported clinical history. The clonotype was recovered from a young man who had recovered from COVID-19. The sequencing input was PBMCs or T cells enriched from blood (not recorded which).

The CDR3 region is CASSPGLAVTYEQYF. DNA for the CDR3: TGTGCCAGCAGCCCCGGACTAGCGGTAACCTACGAGCAGTACTTC. The genes are TRBV5-6 and TRBJ2-7, with 10 nucleotides matching TRBD2. CDR3 length: 15 residues. Germline trimming cut 4 bases from V and 2 bases from J; bases unmatched to any gene: 6. Germline CDR1 SGHDT, CDR2 YYEEEE.